This T cell receptor (beta chain) was recovered during a study of T-cell memory formation after mild COVID-19. Looking at the study overall: Clusters were largely donor specific. Regarding the study as a whole: Some clones that responded turned up in pre-infection memory, which suggests that cross-reactive memory joined in.

The CDR3 loop spans 14 amino acids. Per germline, CDR1 LNHNV and CDR2 YYDKDF (reference sequence). The trim removed 8 bases at V and 13 bases at J, leaving 15 bases unmatched. Of note for this clonotype: Its antigen is unidentified.

UMIs and sample barcodes were carried by the TCR alpha and TCR beta cDNA libraries that 5'RACE produced using constant-segment primers. TCRdb reprocessed the 5' RACE reads via MiXCR and lists one record per CDR3 protein. The data contain roughly 580,000 distinct CDR3 sequences, more than 15% of them singletons. The chain links TRBV15 to TRBJ2-3; 10 positions match TRBD2. This clonotype was sampled from an adult woman who had mild COVID-19 (a few samples of this study predate the infection). Cell type and time point are not known. What was sequenced was PBMCs or a T cell subset sorted from them (not recorded which). The CDR3 sequence is CATAVAGGPGTKYF. CDR3 coding DNA: TGTGCCACCGCGGTAGCGGGAGGCCCCGGAACAAAGTATTTT. Looking up the rest from reference TRBV15 and TRBJ2-3 gives the full variable domain: DAMVIQNPRYQVTQFGKPVTLSCSQTLNHNVMYWYQQKSSQAPKLLFHYYDKDFNNEADTPDNFQSRRPNTSFCFLDIRSPGLGDTAMYLCATAVAGGPGTKYFGPGTRLTVL.